This TCR beta chain was captured in a study of blood T cells in healthy people across ages. The second PCR ran roughly 6 to 11 cycles with a sample-barcoded 5' primer and J-beta primers. TCRdb passed the 5' RACE reads through MiXCR, listing each CDR3 protein once. Among hundreds of thousands of distinct CDR3 sequences listed, 25% to 30% were seen once. Only a few counts were recorded for this clonotype. The V end lost 5 bases, the J end lost 0 bases, and 7 bases lay between the germline ends. The length of the CDR3 is 14 residues. Germline V gene lookup returns CDR1 MNHNS and CDR2 SASEGT. This chain joins TRBV6-1 and TRBJ2-2, with D uncertain. The source is a woman of 80 years or more in good health. Specimen: blood. CDR3 residues: CASSRAANTGELFF. The CDR3 nucleotides are TGTGCCAGCAGTCGGGCGGCGAACACCGGGGAGCTGTTTTTT.